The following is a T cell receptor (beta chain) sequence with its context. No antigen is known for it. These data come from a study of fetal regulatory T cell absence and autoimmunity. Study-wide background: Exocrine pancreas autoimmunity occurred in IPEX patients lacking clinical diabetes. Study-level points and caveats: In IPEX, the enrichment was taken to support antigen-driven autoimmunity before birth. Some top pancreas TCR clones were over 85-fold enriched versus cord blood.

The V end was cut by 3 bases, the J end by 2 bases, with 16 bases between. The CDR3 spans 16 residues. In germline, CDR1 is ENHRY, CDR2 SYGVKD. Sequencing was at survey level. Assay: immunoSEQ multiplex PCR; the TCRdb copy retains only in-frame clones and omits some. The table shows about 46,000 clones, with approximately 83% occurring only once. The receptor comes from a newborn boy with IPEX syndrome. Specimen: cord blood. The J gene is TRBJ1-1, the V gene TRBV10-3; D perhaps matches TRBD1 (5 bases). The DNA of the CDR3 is TGTGCCATCAGTGAAGGACAACCGAGCGGAAACACTGAAGCTTTCTTT. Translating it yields CAISEGQPSGNTEAFF.